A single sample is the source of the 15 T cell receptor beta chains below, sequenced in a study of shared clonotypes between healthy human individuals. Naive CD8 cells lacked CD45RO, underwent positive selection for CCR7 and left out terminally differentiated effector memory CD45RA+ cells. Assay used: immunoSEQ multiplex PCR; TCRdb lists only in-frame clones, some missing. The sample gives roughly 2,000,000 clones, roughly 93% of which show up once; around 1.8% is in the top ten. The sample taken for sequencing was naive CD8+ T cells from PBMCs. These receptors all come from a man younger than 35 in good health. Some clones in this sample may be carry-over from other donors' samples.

DNA for the CDR3: TGTGCCAGTAGTAGCCCCCGGGGACACATGAACACTGAAGCTTTCTTT. It codes for CASSSPRGHMNTEAFF. This sequence joins TRBV19 and TRBJ1-1; weak D call: TRBD1 (6 bases). The CDR3 is 16 amino acids. Germline assignment: CDR1 LNHDA and CDR2 SQIVND (reference sequence). Trimming removed 4 bases at V and 0 bases at J, with 15 bases between.

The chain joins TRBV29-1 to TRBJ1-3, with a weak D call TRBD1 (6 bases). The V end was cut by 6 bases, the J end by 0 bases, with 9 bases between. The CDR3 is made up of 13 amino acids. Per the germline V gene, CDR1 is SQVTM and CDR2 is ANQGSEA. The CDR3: CSVQGISGNTIYF. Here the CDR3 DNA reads TGCAGCGTGCAGGGGATCTCTGGAAACACCATATATTTT.

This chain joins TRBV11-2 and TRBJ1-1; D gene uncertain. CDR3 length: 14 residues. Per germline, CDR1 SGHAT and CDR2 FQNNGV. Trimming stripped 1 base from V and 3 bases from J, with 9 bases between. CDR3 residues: CASSLGSGYTEAFF. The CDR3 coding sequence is TGTGCCAGCAGCTTAGGCTCGGGGTACACTGAAGCTTTCTTT.

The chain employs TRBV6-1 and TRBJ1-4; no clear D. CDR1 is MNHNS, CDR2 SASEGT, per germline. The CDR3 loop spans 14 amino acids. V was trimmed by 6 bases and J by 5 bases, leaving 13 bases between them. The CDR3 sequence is CASRRAHPNEKLFF. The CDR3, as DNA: TGTGCCAGCAGAAGGGCCCACCCCAATGAAAAACTGTTTTTT.

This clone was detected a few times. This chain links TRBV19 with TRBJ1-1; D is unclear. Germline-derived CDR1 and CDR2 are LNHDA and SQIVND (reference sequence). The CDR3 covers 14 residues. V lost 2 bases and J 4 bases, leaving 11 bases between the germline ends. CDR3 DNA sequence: TGTGCCAGTAGTATACGGGGAGGGTCCACTGAAGCTTTCTTT. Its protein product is CASSIRGGSTEAFF.

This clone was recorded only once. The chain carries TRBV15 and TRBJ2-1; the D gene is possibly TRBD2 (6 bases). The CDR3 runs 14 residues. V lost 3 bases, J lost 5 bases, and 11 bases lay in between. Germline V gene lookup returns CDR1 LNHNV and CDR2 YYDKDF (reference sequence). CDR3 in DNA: TGTGCCACCAGCAGGGGGGGAGAAGACAATGAGCAGTTCTTC. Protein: CATSRGGEDNEQFF.

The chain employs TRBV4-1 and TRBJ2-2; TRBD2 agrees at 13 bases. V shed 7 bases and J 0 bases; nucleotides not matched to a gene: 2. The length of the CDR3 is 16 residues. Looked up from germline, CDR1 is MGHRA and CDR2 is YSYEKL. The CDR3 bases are TGCGCCAGCAATGGACTAGCGGGGGCGAACACCGGGGAGCTGTTTTTT. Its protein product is CASNGLAGANTGELFF.

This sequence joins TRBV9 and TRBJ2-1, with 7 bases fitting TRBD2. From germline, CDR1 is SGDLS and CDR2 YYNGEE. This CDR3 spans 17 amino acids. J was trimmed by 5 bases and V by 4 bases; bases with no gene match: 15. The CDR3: CASSPNTLADIHNEQFF. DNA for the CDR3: TGTGCCAGCAGCCCCAATACCCTAGCGGATATTCACAATGAGCAGTTCTTC.

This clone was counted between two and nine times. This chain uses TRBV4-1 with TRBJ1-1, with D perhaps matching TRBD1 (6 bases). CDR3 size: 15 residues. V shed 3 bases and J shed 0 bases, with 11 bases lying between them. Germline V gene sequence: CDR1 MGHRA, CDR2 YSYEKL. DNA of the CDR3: TGCGCCAGCAGCCAGGGCGACAGGATGAACACTGAAGCTTTCTTT. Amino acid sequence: CASSQGDRMNTEAFF.

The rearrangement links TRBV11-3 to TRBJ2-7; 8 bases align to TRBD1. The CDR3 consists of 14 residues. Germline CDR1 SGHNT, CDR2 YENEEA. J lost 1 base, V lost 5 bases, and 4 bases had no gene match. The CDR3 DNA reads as TGTGCCAGCAGCGCCCGGGACAGGTCCTACGAGCAGTACTTC. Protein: CASSARDRSYEQYF. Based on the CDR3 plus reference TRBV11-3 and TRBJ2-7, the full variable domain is EAGVVQSPRYKIIEKKQPVAFWCNPISGHNTLYWYLQNLGQGPELLIRYENEEAVDDSQLPKDRFSAERLKGVDSTLKIQPAELGDSAVYLCASSARDRSYEQYFGPGTRLTVT.

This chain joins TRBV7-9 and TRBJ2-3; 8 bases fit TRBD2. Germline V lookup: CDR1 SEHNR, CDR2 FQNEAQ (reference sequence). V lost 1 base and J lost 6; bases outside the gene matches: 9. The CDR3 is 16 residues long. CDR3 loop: CASSLGSGRANDTQYF. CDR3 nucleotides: TGTGCCAGCAGCTTAGGCTCCGGGAGGGCCAATGATACGCAGTATTTT.

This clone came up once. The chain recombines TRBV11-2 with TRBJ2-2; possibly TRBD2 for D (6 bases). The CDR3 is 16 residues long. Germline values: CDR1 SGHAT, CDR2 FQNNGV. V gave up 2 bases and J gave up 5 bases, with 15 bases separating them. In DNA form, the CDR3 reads TGTGCCAGCAGCTTACAGGGCGAGGAGGGAACCGGGGAGCTGTTTTTT. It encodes CASSLQGEEGTGELFF.

CDR3 protein: CASGSTGAPRAQYF. CDR3 coding DNA: TGTGCCAGCGGATCGACAGGGGCCCCGAGAGCGCAGTATTTT. The rearrangement joins TRBV27 to TRBJ2-3; TRBD1 matches 8 bases. The V and J ends lost 8 bases and 10 bases, in that order; junction bases with no gene match: 14. From germline, CDR1 is MNHEY and CDR2 SMNVEV (reference sequence). This CDR3 has 14 residues.

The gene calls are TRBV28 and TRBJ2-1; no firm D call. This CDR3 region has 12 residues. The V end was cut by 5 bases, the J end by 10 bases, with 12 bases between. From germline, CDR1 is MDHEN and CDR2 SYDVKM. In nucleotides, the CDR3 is TGTGCCAGCAGTCTCAAATGGAGAGAGCAGTTCTTC. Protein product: CASSLKWREQFF.

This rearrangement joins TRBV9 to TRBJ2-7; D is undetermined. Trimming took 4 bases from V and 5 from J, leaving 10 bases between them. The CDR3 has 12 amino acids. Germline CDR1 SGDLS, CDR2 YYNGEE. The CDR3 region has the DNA TGTGCCAGCAGCACCCCTCGGAACGAGCAGTACTTC. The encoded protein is CASSTPRNEQYF.